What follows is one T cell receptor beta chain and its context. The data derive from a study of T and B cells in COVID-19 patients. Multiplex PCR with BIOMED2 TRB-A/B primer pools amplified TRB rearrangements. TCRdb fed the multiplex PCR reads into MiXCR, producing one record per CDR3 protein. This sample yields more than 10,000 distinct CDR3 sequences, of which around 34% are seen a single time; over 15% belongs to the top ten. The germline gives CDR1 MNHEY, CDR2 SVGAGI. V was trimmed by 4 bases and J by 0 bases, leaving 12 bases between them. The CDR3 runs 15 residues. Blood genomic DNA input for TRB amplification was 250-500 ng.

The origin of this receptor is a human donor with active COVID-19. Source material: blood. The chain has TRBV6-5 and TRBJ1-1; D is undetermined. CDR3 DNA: TGTGCCAGCAGTTCCTCTTACGAGATGAACACTGAAGCTTTCTTT. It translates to CASSSSYEMNTEAFF.